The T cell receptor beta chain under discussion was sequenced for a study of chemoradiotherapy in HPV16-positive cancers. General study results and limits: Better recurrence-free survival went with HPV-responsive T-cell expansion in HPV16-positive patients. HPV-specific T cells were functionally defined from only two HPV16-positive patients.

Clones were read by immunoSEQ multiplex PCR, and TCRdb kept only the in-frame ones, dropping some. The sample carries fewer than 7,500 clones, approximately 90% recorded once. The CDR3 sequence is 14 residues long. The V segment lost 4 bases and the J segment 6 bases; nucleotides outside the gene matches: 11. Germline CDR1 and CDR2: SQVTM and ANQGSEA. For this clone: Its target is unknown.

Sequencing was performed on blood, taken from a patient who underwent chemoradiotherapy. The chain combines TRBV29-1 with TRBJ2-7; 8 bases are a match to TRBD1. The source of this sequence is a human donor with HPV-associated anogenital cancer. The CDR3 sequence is CSVVPAGGLVEQYF. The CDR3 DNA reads TGCAGCGTTGTACCGGCAGGGGGCCTCGTCGAGCAGTACTTC.